Below, one T cell receptor (beta chain) is given with its context. At least ten counts were recorded for this clonotype. Which antigen it targets is not known. Base quality data are lacking; no much larger clone is found one base away. This entry belongs to a study of regulatory T cells in long-lasting Graves disease (dated by TCRdb to the early 2020s). Turning to the overall study: Patients with newly diagnosed Graves' disease had been on antithyroid drugs for under 3 months. The study was registered as a clinical trial and conducted in China. Peripheral blood TCR sequencing and RNA sequencing compared persistent Graves' disease patients with newly diagnosed Graves' disease patients. A total of 35 or so samples were covered by TCR sequencing, comprising roughly 13 persistent and 20 newly diagnosed Graves' disease patients.

Per the publication, the time point label means: newly diagnosed GD, antithyroid drugs for less than 3 months. For both TCR sequencing and RNA sequencing, RNA was extracted from PBMCs in TRIzol. Graves' disease was diagnosed according to American Thyroid Association guidelines. The patients came from an endocrinology department in Xi'an, China. Each patient gave approximately 9 milliliters of peripheral blood, collected in an EDTA anticoagulant tube. Ficoll Paque Plus density gradient separation was used to isolate PBMCs, and no further T cell sorting was performed. An Agilent 2100 Bioanalyzer and agarose gel were used to assess RNA quality, and a NanoDrop 2000 was used to measure RNA concentration. Points the paper makes about the study in general: The authors noted that the small sample size was a limitation that may lower accuracy. Compared with newly diagnosed patients, patients with persistent Graves' disease had lower TCR Shannon entropy and fewer highly expanded clones, which suggests clonal expansion. More public clonotypes were shared among persistent patients (under 3,000) than among newly diagnosed patients (966). The study examined only peripheral blood because the primary lesion, thyroid tissue, could not be accessed. TRBV28, TRBJ1-2 and TRBJ2-5 were preferentially used in persistent disease, while TRBV20-1 and TRBJ2-1 were favored in newly diagnosed disease. Only the TCR beta chain was sequenced and analyzed.

Libraries were built with multiplex PCR. The sequencer was an Illumina HiSeq 4000. To build TCR beta libraries, CDR3 regions were amplified by Arm-PCR using iRepertoire HTBI primers. Gel purification was performed on PCR products prior to sequencing. In the original analysis: Gene usage analysis of CDR3 amino acid clonotypes used the 62 TRBV and around 13 TRBJ segments found across samples. COPE and FqMerger were used to merge the filtered high-quality paired reads into contigs. BLAST was used to align contigs to IMGT TRBV, TRBD and TRBJ reference genes, with CDR3 defined following IMGT. Highly expanded clones were defined as clonotypes with a frequency above 0.1%. Repertoire diversity was measured by Shannon entropy, and V-J evenness by the Gini coefficient. A clonotype found in more than one individual was treated as public. TCRdb cleaned the public reads at Q25 with fastp, built clones with MiXCR and kept in-frame beta chains. Rows are combined by CDR3 protein, so each entry shows the most common genes and DNA. TCRdb's processing, not the authors', yielded these V and J calls. The sample yields some 500,000 distinct CDR3 sequences; around 16% were counted once. Around a quarter of the sample goes to the ten largest clones.

Per the germline V gene, SGHDN is the CDR1 and FVKESK is the CDR2. Including the terminal cysteine and phenylalanine, the CDR3 comprises 17 residues. The DNA shown is the 51-base CDR3, in frame from base 1. The trim is 3 bases for V and 5 bases for J, with a gap of 20 bases between the germline ends. These data were also filed under a second study, of T cells in Graves' hyperthyroidism and ophthalmopathy. The second paper states: A patient counted as having stable Graves' hyperthyroidism if no progression to ophthalmopathy occurred over 18 months of follow-up. Hyperthyroidism patients were aged 18 to 65 years and newly diagnosed, with disease duration of less than 2 months. The study excluded patients with uncontrolled infections, other autoimmune diseases, pregnancy or lactation. Diagnoses relied on clinical symptoms, serum thyroxine and TRAb, thyroid ultrasound and orbital computed tomography. A first-round RT-PCR of the TCR CDR3 used the HTBI primer set with the Qiagen OneStep RT-PCR kit. Most expanded thyroid clonotypes (frequency above 0.001) were also found in blood, which suggests that blood repertoires may mirror thyroid immune responses. A 13 V-J signature model separated ophthalmopathy from stable hyperthyroidism, with approximately 87% sensitivity and roughly 81% specificity in cross-validation and 80%/75% in testing. In validation, the model predicted progression to ophthalmopathy a median of 6.5 months before onset, with roughly 70% sensitivity and roughly 73% specificity. To identify TCR V-J signatures that set the groups apart, the researchers used a discovery cohort of 90 to 100 patients, made up of 43 with Graves' ophthalmopathy and 55 to 65 with stable Graves' hyperthyroidism. Prospective prediction of ophthalmopathy was tested in an independent validation cohort of 18 to 20 hyperthyroidism patients and 15 to 17 patients who later progressed to ophthalmopathy. The approximately 90 discovery patients were divided at random into training and test sets in a 7:3 ratio. In addition, the study compared T-cell repertoires in thyroid tissue and in blood from several Graves' hyperthyroidism patients. After blood sampling, hyperthyroidism patients were treated with methimazole at a starting dose of 30 mg daily, and ophthalmopathy patients were treated with high-dose intravenous methylprednisolone. Libraries were constructed in a second round of multiplex PCR, after which size selection and purification were performed. The libraries were sequenced on an Illumina HiSeq2000 using paired-end 100 bp reads. Raw data were processed with SOAPnuke, discarding reads with adapters, uncalled bases, mean Phred below 15, or no exact constant-primer or identifier match. COPE v1.2.5 was used to merge the high-quality paired reads, and each unique nucleotide sequence was defined as a clonotype. Clonotypes were aligned to IMGT TRBV, TRBD and TRBJ reference segments using MiTCR v1.1. The analysis was restricted to V-J combinations with a frequency above 0.0001, which together covered 98% to 99.2% of the repertoires. A TCS score was defined as the ratio between F50 (clonal expansion) and ExV (chaos), using BLOSUM62-based TCRdist between CDR3 peptides within each V-J. Welch's t-statistics and random forest reduced around 550 V-J features to fewer than 15, which were used in a naive Bayes classifier (R e1071). Sample size was not statistically predetermined, and investigators were not blinded to group allocation. The paper describes TCR Vbeta CDR3 sequencing of 140 or so peripheral blood samples, made up of 40 to 45 ophthalmopathy patients, around 78 hyperthyroidism patients and some 17 progressor patients.

The sequenced sample was peripheral blood mononuclear cells (PBMCs), obtained at new diagnosis, from a patient treated with antithyroid drugs. This TCR was recovered from a woman aged 35 to 60 with Graves disease. Donor details come from another sample of the same person, matched by shared clones. This sequence uses TRBV14 and TRBJ2-1; the D gene cannot be resolved beyond TRBD1 or TRBD2, each matching 5 bases. The DNA sequence follows: TGTGCCAGCAGCCAGAGCGAGGGCTGGGGGACGGACAATGAGCAGTTCTTC. It specifies CASSQSEGWGTDNEQFF.